These 2 T cell receptor beta chains came from one sample sequenced in a study of shared clonotypes between healthy human individuals. The repertoire was sequenced with immunoSEQ multiplex PCR; TCRdb's copy has only in-frame clones and lacks some. The data contain around 1,000,000 clones, approximately 75% of them singletons. The sample was memory CD4+ T cells from PBMCs. Subset noted: CD45RA-negative fraction. The receptors were sampled from a young man in good health. Some clones in this sample may be carry-over from other donors' samples.

This chain uses TRBV30 with TRBJ1-5; 10 bases line up with TRBD1. With V trimmed by 5 bases and J by 1 base, 2 bases remained unmatched. CDR3 length equals 14 residues. The germline gives CDR1 GTSNPN, CDR2 SVGIG (reference sequence). CDR3 in amino acids: CAWAGQGSNQPQHF. CDR3 coding DNA: TGTGCCTGGGCGGGACAGGGGAGCAATCAGCCCCAGCATTTT.

This clone was seen just once. This chain joins TRBV6-1 and TRBJ1-2; D is perhaps TRBD1 (5 bases). This CDR3 region has 13 residues. V lost 4 bases and J 8 bases, leaving 14 bases between the germline ends. CDR1 and CDR2 (germline): MNHNS, SASEGT. This CDR3 reads CASSADSIRGYTF. The DNA for the CDR3 is TGTGCCAGCAGTGCAGACAGCATCCGGGGCTACACCTTC.